Listed here are 5 T cell receptor beta chains from one sample, sequenced in a study of blood T cell repertoires in COVID-19. Produced via immunoSEQ multiplex PCR; TCRdb's table is partial and in-frame only. The sample includes roughly 200,000 clones, about four fifths of them seen just once. The specimen sequenced was PBMCs or T cells enriched from blood (not recorded which). The source of these receptors is a man aged 35-49 years who had recovered from COVID-19.

J is TRBJ1-1 and V is TRBV28; 7 nucleotides align to TRBD1. CDR3 length equals 14 residues. CDR1 is MDHEN, CDR2 SYDVKM, per germline. V was clipped by 3 bases and J by 11 bases; unmatched bases: 12. As DNA, the CDR3 is TGTGCCAGCAGTTTGGACAGGACGCCGGGGGGGGCTTTCTTT. Translated, it gives CASSLDRTPGGAFF.

The chain uses TRBV4-3 and TRBJ2-3; 10 nucleotides align to TRBD2. V shed 0 bases, J shed 5 bases, and the junction held 8 bases outside the gene matches. Looked up from germline, CDR1 is LGHNA and CDR2 is YSLEER. CDR3 length equals 17 residues. The CDR3: CASSQDRASGSGDTQYF. The CDR3 bases are TGCGCCAGCAGCCAAGATAGGGCTAGCGGGAGTGGAGATACGCAGTATTTT.

V and J are TRBV18 and TRBJ1-1; TRBD1 agrees at 8 bases. In germline, CDR1 is KGHSH, CDR2 LQKENI. This CDR3 contains 16 residues. Unmatched junction bases numbered 9, after V lost 2 bases and J lost 4 bases. CDR3 loop: CASSPSGATGGTEAFF. CDR3 sequence (DNA): TGTGCCAGCTCACCAAGTGGGGCCACAGGGGGCACTGAAGCTTTCTTT.

The rearrangement links TRBV27 to TRBJ1-5; 7 bases fit TRBD1. Germline CDR1 is MNHEY and CDR2 is SMNVEV (reference sequence). The CDR3 is made up of 14 amino acids. V gave up 4 bases and J gave up 7 bases; unmatched junction bases: 7. Here the CDR3 DNA reads TGTGCCAGCAGTTCTACAGGGGTAAGACAGCCCCAGCATTTT. This codes for CASSSTGVRQPQHF.

The chain combines TRBV7-9 with TRBJ1-1; tentatively, D is TRBD1 (6 bases). Trimming shortened V by 2 bases and J by 4 bases, and 11 bases separated the two germline ends. The V gene's germline CDR1 is SEHNR and CDR2 FQNEAQ (reference sequence). This CDR3 has 14 residues. The DNA of the CDR3 is TGTGCCAGCAGCTTAAACAGGGATGGCACTGAAGCTTTCTTT. It encodes CASSLNRDGTEAFF. Using reference TRBV7-9 and TRBJ1-1 for the parts outside the CDR3, the full variable domain is DTGVSQNPRHKITKRGQNVTFRCDPISEHNRLYWYRQTLGQGPEFLTYFQNEAQLEKSRLLSDRFSAERPKGSFSTLEIQRTEQGDSAMYLCASSLNRDGTEAFFGQGTRLTVV.